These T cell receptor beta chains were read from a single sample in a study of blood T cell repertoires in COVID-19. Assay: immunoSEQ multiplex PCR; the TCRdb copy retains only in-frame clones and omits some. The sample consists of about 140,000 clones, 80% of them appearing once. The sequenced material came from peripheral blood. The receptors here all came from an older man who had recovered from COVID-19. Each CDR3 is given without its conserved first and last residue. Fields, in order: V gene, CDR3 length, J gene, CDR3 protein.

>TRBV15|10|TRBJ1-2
ATSKPGGGYT
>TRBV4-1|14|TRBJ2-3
ASSQEGGGITDTQY
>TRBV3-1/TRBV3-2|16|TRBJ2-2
ASSQDQWTSEYTGELF
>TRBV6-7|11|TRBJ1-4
ASCYRGGEKLF
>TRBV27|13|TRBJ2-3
ASSFSSGSADTQY
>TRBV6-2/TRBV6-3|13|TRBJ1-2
ASSYPDRVSHGYT
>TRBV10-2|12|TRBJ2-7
ASREAGTSYEQY
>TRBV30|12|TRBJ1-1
AWSKGQGAHGAF
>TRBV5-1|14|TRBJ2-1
ASSRDASGAYNEQF
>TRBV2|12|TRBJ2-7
ASKREGFSYEQY
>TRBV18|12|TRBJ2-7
ASSLRQGRDEQY
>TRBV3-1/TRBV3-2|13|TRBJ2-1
ASSQAGLAGGRQF
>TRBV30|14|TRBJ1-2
AWSVWDRRSNYGYT
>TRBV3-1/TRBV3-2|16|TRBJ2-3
ASSQDITSGTSTDTQY
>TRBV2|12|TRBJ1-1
ASRSQGVSTEAF
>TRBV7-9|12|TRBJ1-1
ASSLGQGVTEAF
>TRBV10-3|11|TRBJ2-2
AIATQDTGELF
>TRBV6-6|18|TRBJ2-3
ASSARVGLAGVVGPDTQY
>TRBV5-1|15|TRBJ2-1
ASSSRVAQSSYNEQF
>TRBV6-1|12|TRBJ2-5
ASSERQWQETQY
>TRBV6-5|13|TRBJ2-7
ASSYFAGGQHEQY
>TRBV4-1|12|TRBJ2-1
ASSQWLQDNEQF
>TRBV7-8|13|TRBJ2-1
ASSLRQGVFNEQF
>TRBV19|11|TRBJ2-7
ASSIDRNYEQY
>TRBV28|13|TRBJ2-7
ASSQSQGLAYEQY
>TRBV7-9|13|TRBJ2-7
ASSHFGLENYEQY
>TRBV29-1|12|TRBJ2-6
SVEDLSGANVLT
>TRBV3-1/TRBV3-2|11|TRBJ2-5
ASSQEREETQY
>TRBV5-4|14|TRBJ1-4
ASSRRQGGSNEKLF
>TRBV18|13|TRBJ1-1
ASSPSTGGNTEAF
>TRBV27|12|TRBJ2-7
ASSLTGGSYEQY
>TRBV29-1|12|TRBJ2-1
SVDGQGVDNEQF
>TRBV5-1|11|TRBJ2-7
ASSRNSAYEQY
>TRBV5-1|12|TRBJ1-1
ASSSGQGTTEAF
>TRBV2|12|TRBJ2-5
ASSGEGARETQY
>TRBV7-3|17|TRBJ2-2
ASSLLPPPASGNTGELF
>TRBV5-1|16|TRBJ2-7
ASSAVRLAEGGGYEQY
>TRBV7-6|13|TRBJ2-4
ASSLPGLASNIQY
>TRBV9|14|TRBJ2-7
ASSPEELSTSYEQY
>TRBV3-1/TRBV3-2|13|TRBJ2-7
ASSHIRDRGDEQY
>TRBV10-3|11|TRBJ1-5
AIQGDGNQPQH
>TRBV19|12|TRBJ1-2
ASRQQGANYGYT
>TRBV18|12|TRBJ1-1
ASSSLASDTEAF
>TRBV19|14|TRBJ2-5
ASSNSRRENQETQY
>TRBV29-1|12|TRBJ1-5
SVGGDSLNQPQH
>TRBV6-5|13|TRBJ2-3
ASSYVPGSTDTQY
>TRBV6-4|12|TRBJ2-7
ASRILDRPDEQY
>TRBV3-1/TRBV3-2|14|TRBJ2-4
ASSHRGSSAKNIQY
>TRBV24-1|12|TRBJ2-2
ATSRGPNTGELF
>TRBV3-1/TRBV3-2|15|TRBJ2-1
ASSERRGLAKTNEQF
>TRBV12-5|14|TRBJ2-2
ASGPRGLAASGELF
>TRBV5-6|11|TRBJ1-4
ASSLGTDEKLF
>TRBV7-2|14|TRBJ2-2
ASKAGLAVGTGELF